What follows are 4 T cell receptor beta chains derived from one specimen sequenced in a study of identical twins. TCRdb re-analysed the 5' RACE reads in MiXCR, keeping a single row per CDR3 protein. Found here are around 100,000 distinct CDR3 sequences, 5.9% of them singletons; the top ten hold less than 15%. What was sequenced was memory T cells sorted from blood. These receptors were obtained from a woman between 50 and 59 years old in good health.

This clonotype was picked up many times. J is TRBJ2-1 and V is TRBV11-3; D gene unclear. CDR1 SGHNT and CDR2 YENEEA come from the germline V gene. V was pared by 8 bases and J by 9 bases, with 11 bases between. The CDR3 consists of 11 residues. CDR3 region: CASAKVGEQFF. CDR3 DNA: TGTGCCAGCGCCAAAGTCGGTGAGCAGTTCTTC.

The sample holds many counts of this clonotype. The V and J genes are TRBV7-9 and TRBJ2-7; D gene ambiguous. In germline, CDR1 is SEHNR, CDR2 FQNEAQ (reference sequence). The germline V and J ends were trimmed by 5 bases and 2 bases, with 4 bases remaining between them. This CDR3 is built from 11 residues. The CDR3 loop reads CASSPTYEQYF. The CDR3 nucleotides are TGTGCCAGCAGCCCCACCTACGAGCAGTACTTC.

This clonotype was seen many times. V and J are TRBV5-1 and TRBJ1-1; TRBD1 agrees at 10 bases. V dropped 4 bases and J dropped 4; count of bases not matched to a gene: 10. Germline V lookup: CDR1 SGHRS, CDR2 YFSETQ. This CDR3 spans 16 amino acids. The CDR3 spells CASSPGGTGAPTEAFF. DNA of the CDR3: TGCGCCAGCAGCCCCGGAGGGACAGGGGCTCCCACTGAAGCTTTCTTT.

This clonotype has ten or more counts. The CDR3 spells CSARESGRGNQPQHF. CDR3 bases: TGCAGTGCTAGAGAGTCTGGCAGGGGGAATCAGCCCCAGCATTTT. The chain joins TRBV20-1 to TRBJ1-5; 7 bases align to TRBD1. The CDR3 covers 15 residues. CDR1 is DFQATT and CDR2 is SNEGSKA in the germline V gene (reference sequence). Germline trimming cut 0 bases from V and 4 bases from J; bases unmatched to any gene: 6.